This T cell receptor (beta chain) is drawn from a study of blood T cell repertoires in COVID-19. Study background: COVID-19 samples, acute and convalescent, were from the United States, Italy and Spain.

The study recruited people aged roughly 18 to 95 years across more than 20 US areas. The data were produced by immunoSEQ multiplex PCR, yet TCRdb's version contains in-frame clones alone and is incomplete. The sample lists a few hundred thousand clones, 85% to 90% seen once, with around 9% in the top ten. Looked up from germline, CDR1 is MNHEY and CDR2 is SVGEGT. V was pared by 5 bases and J by 4 bases, with 10 bases of the junction left unmatched. The CDR3 loop spans 16 amino acids. The chain carries TRBV6-2 or TRBV6-3 and TRBJ2-3, with TRBD1 matching over 9 bases. The receptor comes from a woman in her twenties or thirties who had recovered from COVID-19. The sequenced sample was PBMCs or T cells enriched from blood (not recorded which). CDR3 in amino acids: CASSTLGQGNADTQYF. As DNA, the CDR3 is TGTGCCAGCAGTACTTTGGGACAGGGTAATGCAGATACGCAGTATTTT.